This TCR beta chain was observed in a study of T cell responses to AZD1222 COVID-19 vaccine. The assay was immunoSEQ multiplex PCR, and TCRdb's table has in-frame clones only and misses some. Of approximately 140,000 clones detected, 94% appear once; the ten largest clones hold 1.3%. CDR1 and CDR2 from the germline V gene are LGHNA and YNFKEQ. The ends were cut back, 0 bases at V and 6 bases at J, with 11 bases in the middle. This CDR3 is 14 amino acids long. The sequences come from peripheral blood, collected on day 0 of AZD1222 vaccination. The clonotype comes from an adult in good health. The V gene is TRBV4-2, the J gene TRBJ2-5, with D perhaps TRBD1 or TRBD2 (6 bases each). The CDR3 DNA follows: TGTGCCAGCAGCCAAGAGGGTCGGGGGCAGACCCAGTACTTC. As protein: CASSQEGRGQTQYF.